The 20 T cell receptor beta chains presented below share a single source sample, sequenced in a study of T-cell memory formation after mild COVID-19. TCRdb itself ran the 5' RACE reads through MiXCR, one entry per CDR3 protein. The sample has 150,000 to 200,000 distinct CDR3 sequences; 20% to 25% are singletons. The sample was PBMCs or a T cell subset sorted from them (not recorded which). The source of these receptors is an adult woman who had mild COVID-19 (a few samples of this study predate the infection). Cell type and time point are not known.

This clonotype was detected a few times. In nucleotides, the CDR3 is TGTGCCAGCAGCGTAGCGGGCTCTTACGAGCAGTACTTC. This codes for CASSVAGSYEQYF. The rearrangement joins TRBV9 to TRBJ2-7; D remains ambiguous. The CDR3 runs 13 residues. CDR1 SGDLS and CDR2 YYNGEE come from the germline V gene. V was shortened by 0 bases and J by 4 bases, with 8 bases between the two germline ends.

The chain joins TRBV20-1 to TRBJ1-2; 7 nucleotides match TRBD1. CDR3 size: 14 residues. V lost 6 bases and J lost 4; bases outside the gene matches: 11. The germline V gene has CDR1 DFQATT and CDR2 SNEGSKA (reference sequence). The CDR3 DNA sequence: TGCAGTGCCCCGTATGGGACAGCCATCTATGGCTACACCTTC. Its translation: CSAPYGTAIYGYTF.

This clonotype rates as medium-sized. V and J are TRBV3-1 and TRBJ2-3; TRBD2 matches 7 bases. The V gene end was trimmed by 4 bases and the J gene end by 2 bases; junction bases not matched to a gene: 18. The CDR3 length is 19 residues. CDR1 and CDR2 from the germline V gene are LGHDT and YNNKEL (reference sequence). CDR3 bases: TGTGCCAGCAGCCGTCTCACCCTAGCCGGGGGGTCGCCCACAGATACGCAGTATTTT. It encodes CASSRLTLAGGSPTDTQYF.

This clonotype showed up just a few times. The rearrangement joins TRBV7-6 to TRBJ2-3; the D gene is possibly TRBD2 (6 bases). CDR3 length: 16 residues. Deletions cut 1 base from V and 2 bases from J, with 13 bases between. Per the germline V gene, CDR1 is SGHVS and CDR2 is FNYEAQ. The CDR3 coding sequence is TGTGCCAGCAGCTTAGGGCAGACTAGATACACAGATACGCAGTATTTT. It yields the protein CASSLGQTRYTDTQYF.

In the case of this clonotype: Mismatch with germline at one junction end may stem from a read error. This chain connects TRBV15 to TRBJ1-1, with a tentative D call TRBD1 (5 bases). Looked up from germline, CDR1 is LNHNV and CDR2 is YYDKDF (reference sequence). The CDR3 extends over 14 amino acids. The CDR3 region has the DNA TGTGACACCACCTGGGGGGTGGGTGACACTGAAGCTTTCTTT. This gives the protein CDTTWGVGDTEAFF.

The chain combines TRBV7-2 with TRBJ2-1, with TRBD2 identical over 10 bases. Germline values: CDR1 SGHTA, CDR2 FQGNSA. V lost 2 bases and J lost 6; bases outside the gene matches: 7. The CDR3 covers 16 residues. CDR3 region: CASSLWTSGPSNEQFF. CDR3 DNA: TGTGCCAGCAGCTTATGGACTAGCGGCCCCTCCAATGAGCAGTTCTTC.

The CDR3 region is CASSLVGSSYNEQFF. The CDR3 DNA reads TGCGCCAGCAGCTTGGTTGGGAGCTCCTACAATGAGCAGTTCTTC. V gene TRBV5-1 combines with J gene TRBJ2-1; perhaps TRBD2 as D (5 bases). V lost 0 bases and J 0 bases, leaving 7 bases between the germline ends. Germline assignment: CDR1 SGHRS and CDR2 YFSETQ. The CDR3 runs 15 residues.

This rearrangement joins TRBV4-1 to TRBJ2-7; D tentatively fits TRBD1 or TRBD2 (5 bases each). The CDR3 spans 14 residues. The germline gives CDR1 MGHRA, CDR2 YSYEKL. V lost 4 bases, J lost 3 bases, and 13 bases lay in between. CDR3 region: CASSPRWGSYEQYF. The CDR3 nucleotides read TGCGCCAGCAGCCCGCGCTGGGGGAGCTACGAGCAGTACTTC.

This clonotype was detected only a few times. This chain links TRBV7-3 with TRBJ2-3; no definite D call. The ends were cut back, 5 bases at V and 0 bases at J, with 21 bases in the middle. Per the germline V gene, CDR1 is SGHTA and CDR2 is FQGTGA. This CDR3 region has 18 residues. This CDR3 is CASSAAASPHPSTDTQYF. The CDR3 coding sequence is TGTGCCAGCAGCGCCGCCGCCTCCCCCCATCCTAGCACAGATACGCAGTATTTT.

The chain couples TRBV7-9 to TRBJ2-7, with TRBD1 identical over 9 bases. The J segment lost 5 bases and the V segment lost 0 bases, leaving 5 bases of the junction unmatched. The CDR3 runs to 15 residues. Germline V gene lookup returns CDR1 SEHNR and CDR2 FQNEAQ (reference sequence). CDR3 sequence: CASSLARGTGNEQYF. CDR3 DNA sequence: TGTGCCAGCAGCTTAGCGAGGGGGACAGGGAACGAGCAGTACTTC.

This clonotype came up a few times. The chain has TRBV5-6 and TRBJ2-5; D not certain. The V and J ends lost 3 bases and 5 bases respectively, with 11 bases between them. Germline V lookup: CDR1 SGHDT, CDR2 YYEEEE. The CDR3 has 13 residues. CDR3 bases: TGTGCCAGCAGCTACGCCACGTTGGAGACCCAGTACTTC. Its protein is CASSYATLETQYF.

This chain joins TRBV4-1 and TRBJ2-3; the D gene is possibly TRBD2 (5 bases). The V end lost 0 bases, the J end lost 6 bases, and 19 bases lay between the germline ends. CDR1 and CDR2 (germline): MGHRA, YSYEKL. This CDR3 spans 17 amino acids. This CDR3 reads CASSQDGSRLARDTQYF. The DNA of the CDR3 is TGCGCCAGCAGCCAAGATGGGTCTCGGCTAGCAAGGGATACGCAGTATTTT.

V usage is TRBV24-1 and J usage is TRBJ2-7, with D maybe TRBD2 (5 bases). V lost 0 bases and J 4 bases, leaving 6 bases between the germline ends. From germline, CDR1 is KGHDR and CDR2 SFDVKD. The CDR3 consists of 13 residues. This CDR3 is CATSDLRGYEQYF. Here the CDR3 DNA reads TGTGCCACCAGTGATTTGCGGGGTTACGAGCAGTACTTC.

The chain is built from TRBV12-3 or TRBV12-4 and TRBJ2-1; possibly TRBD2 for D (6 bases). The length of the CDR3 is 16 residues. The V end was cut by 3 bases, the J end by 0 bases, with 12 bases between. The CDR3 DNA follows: TGTGCCAGCAGTTTGGCGGGGCCCAGCTCCTACAATGAGCAGTTCTTC. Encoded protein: CASSLAGPSSYNEQFF.

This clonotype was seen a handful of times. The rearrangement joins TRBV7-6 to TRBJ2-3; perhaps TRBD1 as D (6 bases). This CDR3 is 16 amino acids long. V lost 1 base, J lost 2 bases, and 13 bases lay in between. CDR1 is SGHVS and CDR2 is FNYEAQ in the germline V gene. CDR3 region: CASSLDRAENTDTQYF. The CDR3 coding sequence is TGTGCCAGCAGCTTAGACAGGGCGGAAAACACAGATACGCAGTATTTT.

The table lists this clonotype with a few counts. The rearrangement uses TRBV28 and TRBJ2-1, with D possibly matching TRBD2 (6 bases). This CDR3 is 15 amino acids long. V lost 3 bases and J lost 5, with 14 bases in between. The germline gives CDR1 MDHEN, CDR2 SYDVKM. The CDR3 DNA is TGTGCCAGCAGTTTGCCGGGACTCCGGGACAATGAGCAGTTCTTC. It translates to CASSLPGLRDNEQFF.

The CDR3 reads CAWGMGQSMNTEAFF. In DNA form, the CDR3 reads TGTGCCTGGGGGATGGGACAGTCCATGAACACTGAAGCTTTCTTT. The rearrangement joins TRBV30 to TRBJ1-1; 7 bases align to TRBD1. This CDR3 comprises 15 residues. The junction had 9 bases not matched to a gene; V was cut back by 5 bases and J by 0 bases. Germline V CDR1 and CDR2: GTSNPN, SVGIG (reference sequence).

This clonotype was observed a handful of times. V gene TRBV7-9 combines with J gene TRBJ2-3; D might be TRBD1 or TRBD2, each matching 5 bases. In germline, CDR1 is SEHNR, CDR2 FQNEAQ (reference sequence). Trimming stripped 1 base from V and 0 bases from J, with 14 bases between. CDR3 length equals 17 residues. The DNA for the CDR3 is TGTGCCAGCAGCTTAGATGCGAGGGACCCAAGCACAGATACGCAGTATTTT. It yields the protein CASSLDARDPSTDTQYF.

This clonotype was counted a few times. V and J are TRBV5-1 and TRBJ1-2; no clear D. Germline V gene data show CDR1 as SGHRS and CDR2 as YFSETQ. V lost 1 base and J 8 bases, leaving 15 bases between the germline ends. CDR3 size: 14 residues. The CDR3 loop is CASSLLLGNVGYTF. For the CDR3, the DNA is TGCGCCAGCAGCTTGTTGCTAGGGAACGTCGGCTACACCTTC. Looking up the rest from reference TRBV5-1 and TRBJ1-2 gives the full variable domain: KAGVTQTPRYLIKTRGQQVTLSCSPISGHRSVSWYQQTPGQGLQFLFEYFSETQRNKGNFPGRFSGRQFSNSRSEMNVSTLELGDSALYLCASSLLLGNVGYTFGSGTRLTVV.

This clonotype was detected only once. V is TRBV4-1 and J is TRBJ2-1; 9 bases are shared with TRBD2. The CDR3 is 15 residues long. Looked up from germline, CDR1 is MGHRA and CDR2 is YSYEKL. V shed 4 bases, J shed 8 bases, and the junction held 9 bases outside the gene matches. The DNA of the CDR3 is TGCGCCAGCAGCCGGACTAGCGCGGCGTTGGATGAGCAGTTCTTC. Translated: CASSRTSAALDEQFF.